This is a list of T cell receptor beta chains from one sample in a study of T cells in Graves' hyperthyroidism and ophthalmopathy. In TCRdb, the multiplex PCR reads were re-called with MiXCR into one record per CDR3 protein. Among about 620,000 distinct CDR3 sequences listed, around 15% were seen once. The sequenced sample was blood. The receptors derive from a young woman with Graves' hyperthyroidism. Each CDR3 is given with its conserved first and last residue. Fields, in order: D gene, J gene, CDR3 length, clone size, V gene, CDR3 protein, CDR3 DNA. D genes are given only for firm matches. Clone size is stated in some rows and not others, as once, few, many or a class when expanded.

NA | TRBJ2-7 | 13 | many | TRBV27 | CASSLSVSYEQYF | TGTGCCAGCAGTTTATCGGTGAGCTACGAGCAGTACTTC
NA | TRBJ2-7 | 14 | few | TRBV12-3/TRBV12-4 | CASSFLPGRYEQYF | TGTGCCAGCAGTTTCCTCCCAGGGAGGTACGAGCAGTACTTC
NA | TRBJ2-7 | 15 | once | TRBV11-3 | CASSPLDSSSYEQYF | TGTGCCAGCAGCCCCCTGGACAGCAGCTCCTACGAGCAGTACTTC
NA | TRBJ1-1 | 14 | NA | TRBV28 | CASLETGAGTEAFF | TGTGCCAGCCTCGAAACAGGAGCGGGCACTGAAGCTTTCTTT
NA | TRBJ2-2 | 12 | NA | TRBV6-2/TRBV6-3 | CASSLKQGELFF | TGTGCCAGCAGTTTAAAGCAGGGGGAGCTGTTTTTT
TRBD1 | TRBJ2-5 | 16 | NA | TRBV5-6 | CASSLYRGSYQETQYF | TGTGCCAGCAGCTTGTACAGGGGTTCGTACCAAGAGACCCAGTACTTC
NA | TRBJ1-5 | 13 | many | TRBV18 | CASSPSLNQPQHF | TGTGCCAGCTCACCCTCCCTCAATCAGCCCCAGCATTTT
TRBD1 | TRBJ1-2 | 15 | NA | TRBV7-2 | CASSEDDRGYYGYTF | TGTGCCAGCAGCGAAGACGACAGGGGATACTATGGCTACACCTTC
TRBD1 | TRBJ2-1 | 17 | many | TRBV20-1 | CSASASIGTGDYNEQFF | TGCAGTGCTAGTGCATCGATAGGGACAGGGGACTACAATGAGCAGTTCTTC
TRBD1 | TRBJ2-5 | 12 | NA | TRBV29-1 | CSVEGQSQTQYF | TGCAGCGTTGAGGGACAGTCCCAGACCCAGTACTTC
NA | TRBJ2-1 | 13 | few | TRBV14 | CASKHSGAAEQFF | TGTGCCAGCAAACATAGTGGGGCAGCCGAGCAGTTCTTC
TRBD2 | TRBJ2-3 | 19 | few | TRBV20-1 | CSARVPSGRAYLSTDTQYF | TGCAGTGCTAGAGTTCCTAGCGGGAGAGCATATCTAAGCACAGATACGCAGTATTTT
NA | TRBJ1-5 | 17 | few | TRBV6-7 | CASSYPGDPYSNQPQHF | TGTGCCAGCAGTTACCCGGGAGATCCCTATAGCAATCAGCCCCAGCATTTT